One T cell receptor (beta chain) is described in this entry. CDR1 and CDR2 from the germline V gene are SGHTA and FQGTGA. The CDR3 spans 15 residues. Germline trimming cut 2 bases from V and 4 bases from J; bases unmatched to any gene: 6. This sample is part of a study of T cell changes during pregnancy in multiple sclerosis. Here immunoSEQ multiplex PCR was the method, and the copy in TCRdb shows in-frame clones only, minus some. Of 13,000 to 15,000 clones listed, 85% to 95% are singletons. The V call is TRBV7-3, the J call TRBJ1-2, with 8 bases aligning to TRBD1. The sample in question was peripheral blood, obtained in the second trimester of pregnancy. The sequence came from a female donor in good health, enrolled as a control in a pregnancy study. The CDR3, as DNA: TGTGCCAGCAGCTTAGGACAGGGCCACATCTATGGCTACACCTTC. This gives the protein CASSLGQGHIYGYTF.